The T cell receptor beta chain described here comes from a study of radiotherapy plus CTLA-4 blockade in lung cancer. Assay used: immunoSEQ multiplex PCR; TCRdb lists only in-frame clones, some missing. The sample has roughly 68,000 clones, approximately 78% seen once. The CDR3 length is 16 residues. Trimming cost V 1 base and J 2 bases; bases outside gene matches: 3. Germline V gene sequence: CDR1 LNHNV, CDR2 YYDKDF (reference sequence). The chain combines TRBV15 with TRBJ2-3; 10 bases are shared with TRBD2. This TCR was recovered from a human donor with non-small cell lung cancer who had a complete response to radiotherapy plus ipilimumab. Sequenced here: peripheral blood, sampled from a patient treated with radiotherapy plus ipilimumab. CDR3 in amino acids: CATSRVAGGPTDTQYF. DNA of the CDR3: TGTGCCACCAGCAGAGTAGCGGGGGGCCCCACAGATACGCAGTATTTT.